Described below is a single T cell receptor (beta chain) sequence and its context. Its antigen is as yet unknown. The CDR3 length is 14 residues. Germline V gene data show CDR1 as SNHLY and CDR2 as FYNNEI. V was pared by 6 bases and J by 6 bases, with 8 bases of the junction left unmatched. This sample stems from a study of blood T cells in healthy people across ages. Study findings and constraints: Naive T cell percentage by flow cytometry tracked strongly with beta diversity.

Each donor's blood draw was ten milliliters of peripheral blood. RNA extraction gave at least 5.5 micrograms of total RNA per sample. Alongside a J-beta primer mix, a sample-barcoded 5' primer served in a second PCR lasting roughly 7 to 11 cycles. Every molecule of cDNA carried a tag from a template-switch adaptor with 12 random nucleotides. TCRdb redid the calling of the 5' RACE reads with MiXCR, one entry per CDR3 protein. The data show over 500,000 distinct CDR3 sequences, approximately 52% seen once. The chain uses TRBV2 and TRBJ1-5; the match to TRBD1 covers 7 bases. The sample was blood. This clonotype originated in a woman of 80 years or more in good health. The CDR3 spells CASSTDRNSQPQHF. The CDR3 coding sequence is TGTGCCAGCAGCACGGACAGGAATAGTCAGCCCCAGCATTTT.